The source of this T cell receptor (beta chain) is a study of beta chain features in type 1 diabetes. Study-wide findings and caveats: TCRB CDR3 length was moderately but significantly reduced in all four CD4+ subsets of Type 1 diabetes patients. The study found fewer insertions and more deletions at VDJ junctions in type 1 diabetes patients. Naive, central memory and Treg TCRB repertoires appeared more alike in patients than in healthy donors.

This clone was found a few times. Its antigen remains unidentified. Expressed TCRB transcripts were sequenced, since all the RNA that had been isolated was reverse transcribed. This table comes from immunoSEQ multiplex PCR, and its TCRdb copy is limited to in-frame clones, with some not included. This sample yields about 250,000 clones, of which under 13% are seen a single time; around 0.015% belongs to the top ten. The length of the CDR3 is 15 residues. CDR1 SGHAT and CDR2 FQNNGV come from the germline V gene. V dropped 5 bases and J dropped 2; count of bases not matched to a gene: 2. Sequencing was carried out using naive CD4+ T cells from blood. The chain uses TRBV11-2 and TRBJ2-5; 13 nucleotides align to TRBD2. The sequence derives from a man aged 25-45 years with type 1 diabetes. DNA of the CDR3: TGTGCCAGCAGCCCACTAGCGGGGGGGCAAGAGACCCAGTACTTC. The encoded protein is CASSPLAGGQETQYF.